This T cell receptor beta chain was profiled in a study of blood T cell repertoires in COVID-19. For the study at large: Samples taken during acute and convalescent COVID-19 were collected in the United States, Italy and Spain. PBMCs, B-cell-depleted T cells, or T cells were the source of the cDNA or gDNA that made up the material.

There are 17 residues in the CDR3. The J segment lost 2 bases and the V segment lost 0 bases, leaving 6 bases of the junction unmatched. The V gene's germline CDR1 is SGDLS and CDR2 YYNGEE. Per the authors' pipeline: Reference gene primers were amplified, and this amplification served to estimate nucleated cell counts. TCRdb's copy holds only in-frame clones and misses some; the assay was immunoSEQ multiplex PCR. The V and J calls and clone size are taken from that table; D and trimming were inferred from the DNA. The sample consists of around 220,000 clones, 82% of them appearing once. This clonotype originated in an elderly woman with active or convalescent COVID-19. What was sequenced was peripheral blood. The chain carries TRBV9 and TRBJ2-3; 10 bases match TRBD1. The CDR3 coding sequence is TGTGCCAGCAGCGTAGTTGACAGGGGGCGCCCCACAGATACGCAGTATTTT. It is translated as CASSVVDRGRPTDTQYF.